These T cell receptor beta chains were read from a single sample in a study of OX40 agonist ivuxolimab in advanced cancers. Method: immunoSEQ multiplex PCR; TCRdb's copy keeps in-frame clones and lacks some. The sample records around 99,000 clones, approximately 90% being singletons. Sequencing was performed on CD4+ or CD8+ T cells sorted from blood, taken in a trial of the OX40 agonist ivuxolimab. These receptors all come from an adult with an advanced solid tumor such as melanoma, head and neck, liver or kidney cancer. Both conserved end residues are part of each CDR3. The D gene is left open where the match is weak. A clone size is listed for some rows: how often the clone was seen (once, few, many), or a class if it is expanded.

cdr3_aa cdr3_nt j_call cdr3_length clone_size v_call d_call
CASSVGANGLAETQYF TGTGCCAGCAGCGTAGGGGCTAATGGACTAGCCGAGACCCAGTACTTC TRBJ2-5 16 NA TRBV9 TRBD2
CASSLVTGSSTEAFF TGTGCCAGCAGCTTAGTAACAGGCTCGAGCACTGAAGCTTTCTTT TRBJ1-1 15 NA TRBV7-2 NA
CASSVDSNYGYTF TGTGCCAGCAGCGTAGATTCTAACTATGGCTACACCTTC TRBJ1-2 13 NA TRBV9 NA
CASSPPGNEQFF TGTGCCAGCTCACCACCGGGGAATGAGCAGTTCTTC TRBJ2-1 12 NA TRBV18 NA
CASSVIGATEAFF TGTGCCAGCAGCGTAATAGGGGCCACTGAAGCTTTCTTT TRBJ1-1 13 NA TRBV9 NA
CASSLPGLVVNEQFF TGCGCCAGCAGCCTCCCGGGACTAGTAGTCAATGAGCAGTTCTTC TRBJ2-1 15 NA TRBV5-1 TRBD2
CASSPRQANSGNTIYF TGCGCCAGCAGCCCGCGACAGGCCAACTCTGGAAACACCATATATTTT TRBJ1-3 16 few TRBV4-1 NA
CASSRDRGSNQPQHF TGTGCCAGCTCACGGGACAGGGGCAGCAATCAGCCCCAGCATTTT TRBJ1-5 15 NA TRBV18 TRBD1
CASSLFAGGGNTIYF TGTGCCAGCAGCTTATTTGCTGGAGGGGGAAACACCATATATTTT TRBJ1-3 15 NA TRBV7-6 NA
CASSIRDGANVLTF TGTGCCAGTAGTATCAGAGATGGGGCCAACGTCCTGACTTTC TRBJ2-6 14 NA TRBV19 NA
CASTPASGGSYNEQFF TGTGCCAGCACACCGGCTAGCGGGGGCTCCTACAATGAGCAGTTCTTC TRBJ2-1 16 NA TRBV27 TRBD2
CASSLGESEQFF TGTGCCAGCAGCTTAGGGGAGAGTGAGCAGTTCTTC TRBJ2-1 12 NA TRBV7-9 NA
CASSLARENPSVW TGTGCCAGCAGCTTGGCCAGAGAGAACCCGTCTGTGTGG TRBJ1-1 13 NA TRBV11-3 NA
CASSLDLGFNGYTF TGTGCCAGCTCATTAGACCTTGGTTTTAATGGCTACACCTTC TRBJ1-2 14 NA TRBV18 NA
CAWSVHGGTYEQYF TGTGCCTGGAGTGTACACGGAGGGACCTACGAGCAGTACTTC TRBJ2-7 14 NA TRBV30 NA
CASSPPGLAESETQYF TGTGCCAGCAGCCCACCGGGACTAGCGGAGTCAGAGACCCAGTACTTC TRBJ2-5 16 NA TRBV7-2 TRBD2
CASSQDYLGISTDTQYF TGCGCCAGCAGCCAAGATTATTTAGGGATTAGCACAGATACGCAGTATTTT TRBJ2-3 17 NA TRBV4-3 NA
CASSSGVRETQYF TGTGCCAGCAGCTCAGGGGTCCGGGAGACCCAGTACTTC TRBJ2-5 13 NA TRBV7-3 NA
CASSLALNRGNQPQHF TGTGCCAGCAGCTTGGCCCTCAACAGGGGCAATCAGCCCCAGCATTTT TRBJ1-5 16 NA TRBV5-6 NA
CASSRTGGTGELFF TGCGCCAGCAGCCGTACAGGGGGGACCGGGGAGCTGTTTTTT TRBJ2-2 14 NA TRBV5-1 TRBD1
CGARSTNEKLFF TGTGGCGCTAGATCAACTAATGAAAAACTGTTTTTT TRBJ1-4 12 NA TRBV28 NA
CASSHRDRGDSYEQYF TGCGCCAGCAGCCACCGGGACAGGGGCGACTCCTACGAGCAGTACTTC TRBJ2-7 16 NA TRBV4-1 TRBD1
CASSPPGMGSYEQYF TGTGCCAGCAGCCCCCCCGGAATGGGCTCCTACGAGCAGTACTTC TRBJ2-7 15 NA TRBV27 NA
CASSIRVGQAANYGYTF TGTGCCAGCAGTATCCGCGTCGGACAAGCTGCTAACTATGGCTACACCTTC TRBJ1-2 17 NA TRBV7-2 NA
CASSYRGPSNQPQHF TGTGCCAGTAGTTACAGGGGGCCGAGCAATCAGCCCCAGCATTTT TRBJ1-5 15 NA TRBV19 TRBD1
CASSLVLVGSTDTQYF TGTGCCAGCAGCTTAGTCCTGGTGGGTAGCACAGATACGCAGTATTTT TRBJ2-3 16 NA TRBV7-9 NA
CARRNTGELFF TGTGCCCGAAGGAACACCGGGGAGCTGTTTTTT TRBJ2-2 11 NA TRBV30 NA
CASSSGFEGQEEQFF TGTGCCAGCAGCTCTGGATTCGAGGGCCAAGAGGAGCAGTTCTTC TRBJ2-1 15 NA TRBV7-2 NA
CASSEVGGDQPQHF TGTGCCAGCAGTGAAGTAGGGGGGGATCAGCCCCAGCATTTT TRBJ1-5 14 NA TRBV2 NA
CSVESSGSTYEQYF TGCAGCGTTGAATCAAGCGGATCTACCTACGAGCAGTACTTC TRBJ2-7 14 NA TRBV29-1 NA
CASSVTGGSGNTIYF TGTGCCAGCAGCGTAACAGGGGGCTCTGGAAACACCATATATTTT TRBJ1-3 15 NA TRBV11-1 TRBD1
CASSVASTGRYSANEKLFF TGTGCCAGCAGCGTAGCCTCCACAGGGCGGTATTCGGCTAATGAAAAACTGTTTTTT TRBJ1-4 19 NA TRBV9 NA
CASSQEEGTIEAFF TGTGCCAGCAGTCAAGAGGAGGGAACAATTGAAGCTTTCTTT TRBJ1-1 14 once TRBV6-1 NA
CASRRATNEKLFF TGTGCCAGCAGGCGTGCAACTAATGAAAAACTGTTTTTT TRBJ1-4 13 NA TRBV6-1 NA
CASSPGRERGSDTQYF TGTGCCAGCAGTCCGGGGCGGGAGCGTGGGTCAGATACGCAGTATTTT TRBJ2-3 16 NA TRBV28 TRBD2
CSVGAGVGSEQYF TGCAGCGTTGGGGCAGGGGTCGGGAGCGAGCAGTACTTC TRBJ2-7 13 NA TRBV29-1 NA
CASSSTGGGYTF TGTGCCAGCAGCTCGACAGGGGGAGGCTACACCTTC TRBJ1-2 12 NA TRBV5-5 TRBD1
CASSPGTANYGYTF TGTGCCAGCAGCCCCGGGACAGCTAACTATGGCTACACCTTC TRBJ1-2 14 few TRBV7-9 TRBD1
CASSLDTPGYTF TGTGCCAGCAGCTTAGACACGCCCGGCTACACCTTC TRBJ1-2 12 NA TRBV7-2 NA
CASSRIQGSAYEQYF TGCGCCAGCAGCCGAATACAGGGGTCTGCCTACGAGCAGTACTTC TRBJ2-7 15 NA TRBV4-3 TRBD1
CASSLLPRGGFIGEKLFF TGTGCCAGCAGTTTATTGCCCCGTGGCGGATTCATAGGTGAAAAACTGTTTTTT TRBJ1-4 18 once TRBV27 NA
CASSATGGAGETQYF TGTGCCAGCAGCGCGACAGGGGGCGCCGGGGAGACCCAGTACTTC TRBJ2-5 15 NA TRBV9 TRBD1
CASSSLDRYVQFF TGCGCCAGCAGCTCTTTAGACCGGTACGTGCAGTTCTTC TRBJ2-1 13 NA TRBV5-1 NA
CASSQGSAGDRIQFF TGCGCCAGCAGCCAAGGGTCGGCAGGCGATCGCATACAGTTCTTC TRBJ2-1 15 NA TRBV4-1 NA
CASSPRGTGVHEQYF TGTGCCAGCTCACCACGTGGGACAGGGGTCCACGAGCAGTACTTC TRBJ2-7 15 NA TRBV18 TRBD1
CASTPGRNSYEQYF TGTGCCAGCACCCCGGGACGAAACTCCTACGAGCAGTACTTC TRBJ2-7 14 NA TRBV11-1 NA
CASSVGQLETDTQYF TGTGCCAGCAGTGTAGGACAGCTAGAAACAGATACGCAGTATTTT TRBJ2-3 15 NA TRBV28 NA
CASSPSGVVGYTF TGTGCCAGCTCACCGAGTGGGGTGGTTGGCTACACCTTC TRBJ1-2 13 NA TRBV18 NA
CASSNDRYNEQFF TGTGCCAGCTCAAATGACAGATACAATGAGCAGTTCTTC TRBJ2-1 13 NA TRBV18 NA
CASSAGFTEAFF TGTGCCAGCAGCGCTGGGTTCACTGAAGCTTTCTTT TRBJ1-1 12 NA TRBV9 NA